This TCR beta chain was observed in a study of vaccination and CD4 T cells after COVID-19. Overall study context: Six males and four females, two of them Hispanic, were enrolled as convalescents. Post-COVID draws came a median around 100 days after diagnosis (range 35 to 161). Each control culture was treated with a CEFX pool, an HIV-1 Nef pool, or no peptide.

In regard to this clonotype: Its target is not known.

This sample's treatment: approximately nine-day PBMC culture with coronavirus spike peptide pools or control peptides (ViraFEST assay). Oncomine TCR Beta short-read sequencing was applied to DNA from cultured CD4+ T cells. TCRdb itself ran the PCR reads through MiXCR, one entry per CDR3 protein. Of about 14,000 distinct CDR3 sequences in the sample, 55% are singletons; the top ten hold about 8.8%. Germline assignment: CDR1 DFQATT and CDR2 SNEGSKA (reference sequence). The CDR3 consists of 13 residues. The germline V and J ends were trimmed by 6 bases and 3 bases, with 11 bases remaining between them.

This specimen consisted of CD4+ T cells from blood, cultured in vitro, obtained before SARS-CoV-2 vaccination. This chain uses TRBV20-1 with TRBJ1-4; D not resolved. This TCR derives from a human donor who had recovered from COVID-19. CDR3 in DNA: TGCAGTGCCCTGGTCAGCTCTAATGAAAAACTGTTTTTT. Translating it yields CSALVSSNEKLFF.